The TCR beta chain described here comes from a study of cytomegalovirus exposure and HLA in healthy donors (dated by TCRdb to about 2017). For the study in its entirety: An earlier analysis of approximately 640 of the donors reported approximately 300 Gb of sequence data and 117 million unique TCR beta sequences from around 200 million T cells. About 330 gigabases of sequencing data and tens of millions of unique TCR sequences made up an early release that covered 640 HLA-typed donors. Of the roughly 430 genotyped donors, 81% fell in the genetic ancestry cluster associated with self-reported Caucasian donors. The study aimed to test whether signatures of past pathogen exposure could be identified by cataloging public T cell receptors. The T cell repertoires of some 700 subjects were profiled by immunosequencing and related to cytomegalovirus serostatus. A separate validation cohort of roughly 110 different subjects was used in addition to the 666-subject first cohort. To predict cytomegalovirus infection status, the study brought together high-throughput TCR immunosequencing, statistical association of individual TCRs with disease status, and machine learning. To study patterns of TCR occurrence, a later analysis re-analyzed previously published TCR beta repertoires from just over 650 donors and added high-resolution HLA genotyping. Rather than drawing on any new phenotypic data, the later analysis identified candidate immune exposures from TCR beta sequences and the way those sequences occurred across donors. An earlier analysis of 450 to 750 of the donors used high-throughput TCR beta sequencing to judge whether each TCR beta V gene segment behaved as functional or pseudogenic. Alongside the repertoire data, information on donor age, sex, ethnicity and CMV serostatus was compiled. Genome-wide SNP genotypes for about 65% of the 666 donors were used in a later genetic analysis, which treated that subset as a discovery cohort. Every discovery cohort repertoire had been produced on one sequencing platform. HLA typing covered class I and class II loci at four-digit resolution. The number of typed donors differed by locus: about 629-630 for A, B, C, DRB1 and DQB1; 500 to 550 for DQA1; fewer than 610 for DPA1; and some 430 for DPB1. Roughly five DR-DQ haplotypes were handled as single units for association and clustering because linkage in the cohort was strong. On average, 235,054 unique TCR beta nucleotide sequences were sequenced per donor among 350 to 400 genotyped donors of the cohort, with 15% to 20% of those sequences being non-productive.

On this clone itself: Its antigen is still unknown. No base quality values were provided; no much bigger clone lies one nucleotide off.

Broad study findings and their caveats: While some public TCRs were present in many individuals, most TCR sequences turned up only very rarely across donors. Because counts were too low, more than 15 rarely observed V segments, including chromosome 9 orphons, were left out of the earlier analysis of a few hundred of the donors. A later genetic analysis reported fewer N-insertions in productive TCRs among donors in an Asian-associated ancestry cluster than the roughly 640-donor mean. A few of the identified cytomegalovirus-associated TCR beta chains were confirmed in vitro to be specific for cytomegalovirus antigens. This cohort had only TCR beta chains sequenced, and the lack of alpha or paired-chain data limited which features could be detected. Assigning TCR associations to individual alleles was difficult when HLA alleles, especially DR and DQ, strongly co-occurred. Correlated functional status among segregating V segments might be attributable to linkage disequilibrium, but an unknown experimental factor could not be ruled out. Most CMV-associated TCR beta chains appeared to be HLA-restricted in a later analysis, and the HLA associations seemed to be driven largely by CMV exposure. A group of highly shared sequence variants was considered likely to be a technical artifact of the sequencing pipeline. Specific HLA alleles were associated with over 15,000 TCR beta sequences at a false discovery rate of 0.05 in a later analysis. According to a later analysis, TCR association rates differed among HLA loci, with DRB1 alleles showing the most associated TCRs and HLA-C alleles showing the fewest. The authors suggested that the approach could potentially be generalized to other disease states and immunological phenotypes. Cytomegalovirus status was reported to be diagnosed by the classifier with high specificity and sensitivity in both the original and validation cohorts. Some IMGT-functional V segments, including TRBV6-2 and TRBV6-3, could not be told apart with the 87-base-pair reads, so those segments were excluded. Because some donors lacked HLA typing at each locus, the association tests relied only on the typed subset. For the cohort, immune exposure information was limited to CMV serostatus. In a later analysis, HLA-associated TCR beta chains were found to be more clonally expanded and to have lower generation probabilities than equally common non-associated chains. Sequencing depth was assumed to be roughly uniform across donors in the presence/absence analyses, though that assumption may not hold. Broadly in line with IMGT annotations, most TCR beta V segments showed up in productive rearrangements about 87% or about 30% of the time in an earlier analysis of 450 to 750 of the donors. According to a later analysis, parvovirus B19, influenza, CMV and Epstein-Barr virus appeared linked to several top co-occurrence clusters. The study gave a list of about 170 TCR beta chains associated with cytomegalovirus. A further reported finding was that TCR beta sequences accurately predicted the HLA-A and HLA-B alleles for most subjects in the first cohort. V-gene and J-gene trimming of TCR beta chains was associated with a missense DCLRE1C variant in a later genetic analysis, and the association was replicated in an independent cohort.

The cohort consisted of fewer than 700 healthy bone marrow donors. All cohort members were sampled while nominally healthy, although unrecorded immune exposures were likely present. The donor was CMV seronegative and belonged to the group of 320 or so seronegative cohort members. Each donor provided a peripheral blood sample, and peripheral blood mononuclear cells were used for TCR beta sequencing. Genomic DNA extraction from the blood cell samples was performed with the Qiagen DNeasy Blood Extraction Kit. The CDR3 starts with the cysteine, ends with the phenylalanine, and has 15 residues. Only the CDR3 DNA is retained, 45 bases long and in frame from the first base. The germline V gene (reference sequence) sets CDR1 to SGHKS and CDR2 to YYEKEE. The V and J ends are trimmed by 4 bases and 3 bases, leaving 17 bases between them. The method behind the library was the immunoSEQ multiplex PCR assay. For the multiplex PCR, a mixture combining 60 forward primers for TCR Vbeta segments and 13 reverse primers for TCR Jbeta segments was used. A multiplex PCR assay on genomic DNA amplified the CDR3 region of rearranged TCR beta genes. Amplified TCR beta libraries were sequenced as 87-base-pair reads on the Illumina HiSeq System. On the authors' methods: A later analysis tallied around 87 million unique TCR beta chains across the roughly 610 repertoires, and approximately 12 million of those chains were shared by two or more donors. To remove PCR and sequencing errors, raw reads were error-corrected and collapsed into unique sequences using a nearest-neighbor algorithm that merged closely related sequences. To assign V, D and J gene segments, CDR3 sequences were aligned to IMGT reference sequences. For a sequence to be retained, a match of at least six nucleotides to both a V gene segment and a J gene segment was required. A rearrangement counted as productive if the CDR3 had no stop codons and remained in frame with V and J, and every other rearrangement counted as non-productive. CDR3 was defined according to IMGT convention as the region running from the second conserved V-encoded cysteine to the conserved J-encoded phenylalanine. The earlier analysis of 550 to 650 of the donors excluded any sequence lacking an unambiguous match to a single V gene segment. An earlier analysis of fewer than 650 of the donors classified V segments as functional when productive rearrangements were above 56.7% and as segregating when the standard deviation between donors was above 5%. To diagnose cytomegalovirus status from the catalog of TCR beta chain sequences, a statistical classification framework was built. V and J gene assignment, in a later analysis, came from comparing TCR nucleotide sequences with IMGT/GENE-DB human TR gene sequences. Using the TCRdist pipeline, a later analysis assigned CDR3 sequences along with most-parsimonious VDJ recombination scenarios. In a later analysis, each TCR beta chain was defined by its CDR3 amino acid sequence together with its V-gene family, and reads without a unique V-gene family were excluded. As a way to deal with suspected cross-contamination and a sequencing artifact, a later analysis dropped 592 nucleotide sequences that were highly shared and had low generation probability. For each public chain, a later analysis derived a clonal expansion index from normalized ranks of inferred template counts within each repertoire. A later analysis computed generation probabilities with a VDJ recombination model fitted to out-of-frame rearrangements, and checked the results against IGoR. In a later analysis, hypergeometric tests were used to score TCR-TCR, TCR-HLA and TCR-CMV co-occurrence, with a repertoire-size bias correction applied to TCR pairs. To estimate false discovery rates, a later analysis permuted the HLA or CMV assignments 20 times. A later analysis grouped co-occurring TCRs with DBSCAN, adding TCRdist sequence similarity when clustering within HLA-allele-positive subsets. Co-occurrence clustering excluded repertoires with fewer than 30,000 or more than 120,000 public chains, plus five with anomalous nucleotide sharing. As stored in TCRdb, this immuneACCESS dataset retains in-frame rearrangements with V and J assigned. A fraction of the clones does not appear; measured against another copy, unresolved V genes explain less than half of the discrepancy, and the remainder lacks a known reason. That table furnishes V, J and clone size, whereas the DNA furnished D and trimming. The sample profile shows a few hundred thousand clones; about 90% of them were found once. Jointly, the top ten make up more than 2% of the sample.

Sequenced input: PBMCs. The V gene is TRBV5-5 and the J gene is TRBJ2-7; TRBD1 is possibly the D segment (6 matching bases). The source is a woman under 30 in good health and CMV-seronegative. The CDR3 loop reads CASSKTRGFVYEQYF. The bases read TGTGCCAGCAGCAAAACGAGGGGGTTTGTCTACGAGCAGTACTTC.